The clone carrying this TCR beta chain was counted only a few times. The data derive from a study of CD8 T cells in Susac syndrome. TCR beta was sequenced from blood CD8+ and CD4+ T cells. Relapsing-remitting disease, either stable or active, was present in the multiple sclerosis controls, who were treatment-naive patients. Through negative isolation, CD4+ and CD8+ T cells were obtained, while TEMRA cells were enriched using FACS. The germline gives CDR1 SGHRS, CDR2 YFSETQ. The CDR3 consists of 17 residues. Trimming cost V 4 bases and J 2 bases; bases outside gene matches: 8. It was with random hexamers that roughly 0.45 to 1 ug RNA was reverse transcribed. Amplification of TCR beta CDR3 was carried out by immunoSEQ multiplex PCR, which covered 54 Vbeta and 13 Jbeta segments. One entry per CDR3 protein results from TCRdb running MiXCR on the immunoSEQ multiplex PCR reads. The data hold about 280,000 distinct CDR3 sequences, with about 88% observed a single time.

The V gene is TRBV5-1, the J gene TRBJ2-3; 12 bases line up with TRBD2. The receptor was derived from a human donor with multiple sclerosis. Sequencing was carried out using CD8+ T cells from PBMCs. CDR3 sequence: CASSGLTSGRYTDTQYF. In DNA, the CDR3 is TGCGCCAGCAGCGGACTGACTAGCGGGAGATACACAGATACGCAGTATTTT.